The next 18 T cell receptor beta chains were all read from a single sample in a study of cytomegalovirus exposure and HLA in healthy donors. The method was immunoSEQ multiplex PCR; TCRdb's version includes in-frame clones alone and lacks a portion of them. Among 130,000 or so clones, about 90% were seen once, and the ten largest hold 3% to 3.5%. The source material was PBMCs. These receptors came from a young man in good health and CMV-seronegative.

The chain recombines TRBV14 with TRBJ1-3; perhaps TRBD1 as D (6 bases). Trimming stripped 1 base from V and 2 bases from J, with 12 bases between. This CDR3 has 16 residues. CDR1 is SGHDN and CDR2 is FVKESK in the germline V gene. The CDR3 sequence is CASSQVQGTTGNTIYF. CDR3 DNA: TGTGCCAGCAGCCAAGTCCAGGGGACAACTGGAAACACCATATATTTT.

The gene calls are TRBV29-1 and TRBJ2-1; TRBD2 agrees at 7 bases. Germline V CDR1 and CDR2: SQVTM, ANQGSEA. Losses at the gene ends were 6 bases for V and 0 bases for J; bases not matched to a gene: 8. This CDR3 is built from 15 residues. CDR3 region: CSVWEGRSSYNEQFF. DNA of the CDR3: TGCAGCGTCTGGGAGGGACGGAGCTCCTACAATGAGCAGTTCTTC.

The table lists this clone with a few counts. The chain combines TRBV19 with TRBJ2-1, with TRBD2 as a possible D gene (5 bases). The CDR3 has 12 amino acids. Germline CDR1 and CDR2: LNHDA and SQIVND (reference sequence). Trimming pared 7 bases from V and 7 bases from J, leaving 11 bases between. In DNA, the CDR3 is TGTGCCAGTACGGGGAAGGAGAATGAGCAGTTCTTC. Translation gives CASTGKENEQFF.

The chain combines TRBV11-3 with TRBJ2-7, with a possible D match to TRBD2 (5 bases). With 5 bases removed from V and 6 bases from J, the gap between germline ends came to 14 bases. This CDR3 comprises 13 residues. Germline loops: CDR1 SGHNT, CDR2 YENEEA. For the CDR3, the DNA is TGTGCCAGCAGCAGGACCCAGAGGGCCGAGCAGTACTTC. It is translated as CASSRTQRAEQYF.

This chain uses TRBV29-1 with TRBJ2-3; unclear D gene. Trimming stripped 6 bases from V and 2 bases from J, with 15 bases between. CDR3 length: 14 amino acids. In germline, CDR1 is SQVTM, CDR2 ANQGSEA. The CDR3 sequence: CSVLPQFPTDTQYF. The CDR3 DNA sequence: TGCAGCGTCCTCCCTCAGTTCCCCACAGATACGCAGTATTTT.

The gene calls are TRBV7-9 and TRBJ2-4; D is perhaps TRBD2 (5 bases). The germline V and J ends were trimmed by 1 base and 6 bases, with 10 bases remaining between them. The CDR3 runs to 14 residues. Germline CDR1 SEHNR, CDR2 FQNEAQ (reference sequence). CDR3 loop: CASSLGFGGNIQYF. CDR3 DNA: TGTGCCAGCAGCTTAGGTTTTGGAGGAAACATTCAGTACTTC.

The V gene is TRBV10-2, the J gene TRBJ1-2, with a weak D call TRBD1 (6 bases). The V gene's germline CDR1 is WSHSY and CDR2 SAAADI. The CDR3 consists of 14 residues. V was clipped by 0 bases and J by 7 bases, with 12 bases between them. CDR3 coding DNA: TGCGCCAGCAGTGAGTCCCGCAGGGGCGGTGGCTACACCTTC. Translating gives CASSESRRGGGYTF.

This clone came up a few times. The chain joins TRBV7-9 to TRBJ1-5, with TRBD1 matching 8 bases. This CDR3 has 14 amino acids. With V trimmed by 7 bases and J by 1 base, 3 bases remained unmatched. Germline V CDR1 and CDR2: SEHNR, FQNEAQ (reference sequence). This CDR3 reads CASTRTGSNQPQHF. The CDR3 DNA reads TGTGCCAGCACCCGGACAGGGAGCAATCAGCCCCAGCATTTT.

The V call is TRBV5-1, the J call TRBJ2-5; weak D call: TRBD2 (5 bases). The germline V and J ends were trimmed by 0 bases and 2 bases, with 5 bases remaining between them. Looked up from germline, CDR1 is SGHRS and CDR2 is YFSETQ. The CDR3 runs to 13 residues. The CDR3 reads CASSLGGQETQYF. In DNA form, the CDR3 reads TGCGCCAGCAGCTTGGGAGGGCAAGAGACCCAGTACTTC.

V usage is TRBV19 and J usage is TRBJ2-7, with 7 bases matching TRBD1. Trimming at V came to 3 bases and at J to 4 bases, leaving 6 bases not matched to a gene. CDR3 size: 14 residues. Germline lookup yields CDR1 LNHDA and CDR2 SQIVND (reference sequence). CDR3 in amino acids: CASSIPDRAYEQYF. The CDR3 nucleotides are TGTGCCAGTAGTATCCCCGACAGGGCGTACGAGCAGTACTTC.

The chain links TRBV6-1 to TRBJ1-4; 9 nucleotides agree with TRBD1. This CDR3 is built from 12 residues. Germline assignment: CDR1 MNHNS and CDR2 SASEGT. V was clipped by 5 bases and J by 8 bases; unmatched bases: 0. CDR3 nucleotide sequence: TGTGCCAGCAGTACAGGGGGCGAAAAACTGTTTTTT. It translates to CASSTGGEKLFF.

Written as DNA, the CDR3 is TGTGCCACCCAGAGGGGGAGAACTGGAAACACCATATATTTT. It codes for CATQRGRTGNTIYF. The chain has TRBV7-9 and TRBJ1-3, with D possibly matching TRBD1 (6 bases). The CDR3 totals 14 residues. From germline, CDR1 is SEHNR and CDR2 FQNEAQ (reference sequence). V was cut by 10 bases and J by 2 bases, with 15 bases left in between. Together with reference TRBV7-9 and TRBJ1-3, the CDR3 gives the full variable domain: DTGVSQNPRHKITKRGQNVTFRCDPISEHNRLYWYRQTLGQGPEFLTYFQNEAQLEKSRLLSDRFSAERPKGSFSTLEIQRTEQGDSAMYLCATQRGRTGNTIYFGEGSWLTVV.

V is TRBV7-9 and J is TRBJ1-1; D possibly corresponds to TRBD1 (5 bases). V lost 3 bases and J 3 bases, leaving 17 bases between the germline ends. The CDR3 is 16 residues long. Per germline, CDR1 SEHNR and CDR2 FQNEAQ (reference sequence). The CDR3 DNA reads as TGTGCCAGCAGCTTCATAGGGGCGGGATTGTACACTGAAGCTTTCTTT. It encodes CASSFIGAGLYTEAFF.

V is TRBV5-8 and J is TRBJ1-6, with 7 bases identical to TRBD1. The CDR3 length is 16 residues. CDR1 and CDR2 from the germline V gene are SGHTS and YDEGEE. V lost 4 bases and J lost 7; bases outside the gene matches: 11. The CDR3 region has the DNA TGTGCCAGCAGCCCACCAGACAGGGCAGGGAATTCACCCCTCCACTTT. Protein: CASSPPDRAGNSPLHF.

This clone was found once. The chain joins TRBV5-1 to TRBJ1-2; D gene unclear. This CDR3 contains 12 residues. Trimming pared 2 bases from V and 4 bases from J, leaving 6 bases between. Per the germline V gene, CDR1 is SGHRS and CDR2 is YFSETQ. Here the CDR3 reads CASSLTGYGYTF. The CDR3 DNA sequence: TGCGCCAGCAGCTTAACTGGCTATGGCTACACCTTC.

V usage is TRBV19 and J usage is TRBJ1-6; D gene ambiguous. The CDR3 is made up of 12 amino acids. Germline V gene lookup returns CDR1 LNHDA and CDR2 SQIVND (reference sequence). Trimming shortened V by 6 bases and J by 9 bases, and 9 bases separated the two germline ends. The CDR3 sequence is CASSLRLSPLHF. DNA of the CDR3: TGTGCCAGTAGCCTTCGACTTTCACCCCTCCACTTT.

The rearrangement links TRBV7-2 to TRBJ2-1; TRBD2 matches at 9 bases. J lost 2 bases, V lost 1 base, and 6 bases had no gene match. Germline CDR1 is SGHTA and CDR2 is FQGNSA. CDR3 length: 17 residues. This CDR3 reads CASSLGLRGGTYNEQFF. Written as DNA, the CDR3 is TGTGCCAGCAGCTTAGGTTTGCGGGGGGGGACCTACAATGAGCAGTTCTTC.

The chain links TRBV5-1 to TRBJ2-3, with TRBD2 matching over 7 bases. Germline trimming cut 3 bases from V and 2 bases from J; bases unmatched to any gene: 3. Germline CDR1 and CDR2: SGHRS and YFSETQ. The CDR3 runs to 14 residues. The CDR3 DNA follows: TGCGCCAGCAGCTCCGGGGGGTACACAGATACGCAGTATTTT. This codes for CASSSGGYTDTQYF.